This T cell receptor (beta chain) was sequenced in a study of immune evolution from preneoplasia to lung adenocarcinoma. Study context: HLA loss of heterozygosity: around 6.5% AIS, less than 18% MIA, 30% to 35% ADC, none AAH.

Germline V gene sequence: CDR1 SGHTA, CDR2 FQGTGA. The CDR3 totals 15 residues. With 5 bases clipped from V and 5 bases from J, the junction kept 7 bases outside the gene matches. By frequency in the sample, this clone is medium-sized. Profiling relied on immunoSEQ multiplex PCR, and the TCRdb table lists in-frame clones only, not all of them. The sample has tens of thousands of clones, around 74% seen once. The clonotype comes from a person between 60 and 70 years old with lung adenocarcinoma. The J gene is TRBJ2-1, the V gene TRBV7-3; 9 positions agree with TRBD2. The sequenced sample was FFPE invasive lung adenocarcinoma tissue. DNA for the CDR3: TGTGCCAGCAGCCCCACTAGCGGGCCGAACAATGAGCAGTTCTTC. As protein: CASSPTSGPNNEQFF.